This T cell receptor (beta chain) stems from a study of blood T cell repertoires in COVID-19. The method was immunoSEQ multiplex PCR; TCRdb's version includes in-frame clones alone and lacks a portion of them. The sample shows more than 250,000 clones, more than 85% of them seen only once. The germline CDR1 and CDR2 sequences are SGHAT and FQNNGV. This CDR3 spans 17 amino acids. With 5 bases clipped from V and 10 bases from J, the junction kept 14 bases outside the gene matches. This receptor was identified in a woman in her 30s who had recovered from COVID-19. The genes are TRBV11-2 and TRBJ1-6; the match to TRBD1 covers 10 bases. Specimen: PBMCs or T cells enriched from blood (not recorded which). The CDR3 sequence: CASSAPGQGYEWSPLHF. The DNA for the CDR3 is TGTGCCAGCAGCGCCCCGGGACAGGGGTATGAATGGTCACCCCTCCACTTT. The variable domain in full, completed from reference TRBV11-2 and TRBJ1-6, reads EAGVAQSPRYKIIEKRQSVAFWCNPISGHATLYWYQQILGQGPKLLIQFQNNGVVDDSQLPKDRFSAERLKGVDSTLKIQPAKLEDSAVYLCASSAPGQGYEWSPLHFGNGTRLTVT.